The rows below give T cell receptor beta chains drawn from one sample of a study of blood T cell repertoires in COVID-19. Profiled with immunoSEQ multiplex PCR; TCRdb holds only in-frame clones, not every one. The sample yields roughly 280,000 clones, roughly nine tenths seen once. Source material: PBMCs or T cells enriched from blood (not recorded which). Receptors were obtained from a woman aged 50 to 65 who had recovered from COVID-19. CDR3s include the opening cysteine and the closing phenylalanine or tryptophan. The D gene is left open where the match is weak. Some rows mark clone size as missing; the rest say once, few, many or name a class of expanded clone.

v_call: TRBV13
j_call: TRBJ2-2
d_call: TRBD1
clone_size: .
cdr3_aa: CASSSKTYPDRGTGELFF
cdr3_nt: TGTGCCAGCAGCTCCAAAACATATCCCGACAGGGGGACCGGGGAGCTGTTTTTT

v_call: TRBV7-3
j_call: TRBJ2-1
d_call: .
clone_size: .
cdr3_aa: CASSLTGLAGHNEQFF
cdr3_nt: TGTGCCAGCAGCTTAACTGGGCTAGCCGGCCACAATGAGCAGTTCTTC

v_call: TRBV9
j_call: TRBJ2-7
d_call: TRBD1
clone_size: .
cdr3_aa: CASSVGQGNPYEQYF
cdr3_nt: TGTGCCAGCAGCGTTGGACAGGGAAATCCCTACGAGCAGTACTTC

v_call: TRBV6-2/TRBV6-3
j_call: TRBJ2-7
d_call: TRBD1
clone_size: few
cdr3_aa: CASSFRGQGYEQYF
cdr3_nt: TGTGCCAGCAGCTTCAGGGGGCAGGGCTACGAGCAGTACTTC

v_call: TRBV6-2/TRBV6-3
j_call: TRBJ2-7
d_call: TRBD2
clone_size: .
cdr3_aa: CASSARGTSGKRYEQYF
cdr3_nt: TGTGCCAGCAGTGCCCGCGGGACTAGCGGGAAAAGGTACGAGCAGTACTTC

v_call: TRBV20-1
j_call: TRBJ1-6
d_call: TRBD1
clone_size: .
cdr3_aa: CSASRQGAGNSPLHF
cdr3_nt: TGCAGTGCTAGTAGGCAGGGGGCCGGGAATTCACCCCTCCACTTT

v_call: TRBV7-2
j_call: TRBJ1-3
d_call: .
clone_size: .
cdr3_aa: CASSLDRAAGNTIYF
cdr3_nt: TGTGCCAGCAGCTTAGACAGGGCGGCTGGAAACACCATATATTTT

v_call: TRBV27
j_call: TRBJ1-5
d_call: .
clone_size: .
cdr3_aa: CASSFRGVRGSNQPQHF
cdr3_nt: TGTGCCAGCAGTTTTCGGGGGGTTCGGGGGAGCAATCAGCCCCAGCATTTT

v_call: TRBV3-1/TRBV3-2
j_call: TRBJ2-1
d_call: TRBD1
clone_size: .
cdr3_aa: CASSLGQGRWDEQFF
cdr3_nt: TGTGCCAGCAGCCTAGGACAGGGGCGATGGGATGAGCAGTTCTTC

v_call: TRBV5-6
j_call: TRBJ2-5
d_call: .
clone_size: once
cdr3_aa: CASSFPRGRETQYF
cdr3_nt: TGTGCCAGCAGCTTCCCTCGGGGTAGGGAGACCCAGTACTTC

v_call: TRBV3-1/TRBV3-2
j_call: TRBJ2-2
d_call: TRBD1
clone_size: .
cdr3_aa: CASSHRTGGAGWYTGELFF
cdr3_nt: TGTGCCAGCAGCCACAGGACAGGGGGCGCGGGTTGGTACACCGGGGAGCTGTTTTTT

v_call: TRBV6-1
j_call: TRBJ1-5
d_call: .
clone_size: .
cdr3_aa: CASSERPDTYQPQHF
cdr3_nt: TGTGCCAGCAGTGAAAGGCCAGACACTTATCAGCCCCAGCATTTT

v_call: TRBV3-1/TRBV3-2
j_call: TRBJ2-1
d_call: .
clone_size: .
cdr3_aa: CASSQVEDSVDSYNEQFF
cdr3_nt: TGTGCCAGCAGCCAAGTCGAGGATAGCGTCGACTCCTACAATGAGCAGTTCTTC

v_call: TRBV9
j_call: TRBJ2-7
d_call: .
clone_size: .
cdr3_aa: CASSVTTGYEQYF
cdr3_nt: TGTGCCAGCAGCGTTACTACAGGGTATGAGCAGTACTTC

v_call: TRBV29-1
j_call: TRBJ1-5
d_call: .
clone_size: .
cdr3_aa: CSVDLGQSKSSNQPQHF
cdr3_nt: TGCAGCGTTGACCTAGGACAGAGCAAATCTAGCAATCAGCCCCAGCATTTT

v_call: TRBV7-9
j_call: TRBJ1-2
d_call: .
clone_size: .
cdr3_aa: CASRPTGQRDGYTF
cdr3_nt: TGTGCCAGCAGGCCGACCGGACAGCGGGACGGCTACACCTTC

v_call: TRBV7-2
j_call: TRBJ1-1
d_call: TRBD1
clone_size: .
cdr3_aa: CASSQQGMNTEAFF
cdr3_nt: TGTGCCAGCAGCCAACAGGGGATGAACACTGAAGCTTTCTTT

v_call: TRBV4-2
j_call: TRBJ2-1
d_call: .
clone_size: .
cdr3_aa: CASSQEQVPYNEQFF
cdr3_nt: TGTGCCAGCAGCCAAGAACAGGTCCCCTACAATGAGCAGTTCTTC

v_call: TRBV7-2
j_call: TRBJ1-4
d_call: .
clone_size: .
cdr3_aa: CASSLLGATNEKLFF
cdr3_nt: TGTGCCAGCAGCCTGCTAGGGGCAACTAATGAAAAACTGTTTTTT

v_call: TRBV30
j_call: TRBJ2-7
d_call: .
clone_size: .
cdr3_aa: CAWGRQGLEQYF
cdr3_nt: TGTGCCTGGGGACGGCAGGGGTTAGAGCAGTACTTC

v_call: TRBV14
j_call: TRBJ1-6
d_call: .
clone_size: .
cdr3_aa: CASSGGLGGSPLHF
cdr3_nt: TGTGCCAGCAGCGGGGGCCTCGGCGGCTCACCCCTCCACTTT

v_call: TRBV7-2
j_call: TRBJ2-1
d_call: TRBD2
clone_size: .
cdr3_aa: CASSRLGTSVINEQFF
cdr3_nt: TGTGCCAGCAGCCGCCTGGGGACTAGCGTAATCAATGAGCAGTTCTTC

v_call: TRBV15
j_call: TRBJ2-1
d_call: TRBD2
clone_size: .
cdr3_aa: CATSRDGAGGYEQFF
cdr3_nt: TGTGCCACCAGCAGAGATGGGGCGGGGGGCTATGAGCAGTTCTTC

v_call: TRBV30
j_call: TRBJ1-6
d_call: .
clone_size: .
cdr3_aa: CAWTDSTYNSPLHF
cdr3_nt: TGTGCCTGGACGGACAGTACCTATAATTCACCCCTCCACTTT

v_call: TRBV12-3/TRBV12-4
j_call: TRBJ1-2
d_call: .
clone_size: .
cdr3_aa: CASRRNYGYTF
cdr3_nt: TGTGCCAGCAGGCGCAACTATGGCTACACCTTC

v_call: TRBV5-1
j_call: TRBJ2-7
d_call: TRBD2
clone_size: .
cdr3_aa: CASRFLAGTYEQYF
cdr3_nt: TGCGCCAGCAGGTTTTTAGCGGGGACCTACGAGCAGTACTTC

v_call: TRBV5-4
j_call: TRBJ1-3
d_call: TRBD1
clone_size: .
cdr3_aa: CASTATGANTIYF
cdr3_nt: TGTGCCAGCACAGCCACAGGGGCGAACACCATATATTTT

v_call: TRBV15
j_call: TRBJ2-1
d_call: TRBD2
clone_size: .
cdr3_aa: CATSRDLGFTSGRHNEQFF
cdr3_nt: TGTGCCACCAGCAGAGATTTGGGTTTTACTAGCGGGAGGCACAATGAGCAGTTCTTC

v_call: TRBV5-1
j_call: TRBJ2-1
d_call: TRBD2
clone_size: .
cdr3_aa: CASSRAGTRVNEQFF
cdr3_nt: TGCGCCAGCAGCCGTGCAGGGACTAGGGTAAATGAGCAGTTCTTC

v_call: TRBV4-3
j_call: TRBJ2-7
d_call: .
clone_size: .
cdr3_aa: CASSGTTGTGSDEQYF
cdr3_nt: TGCGCCAGCAGCGGGACTACCGGGACAGGTAGCGACGAGCAGTACTTC

v_call: TRBV10-2
j_call: TRBJ2-7
d_call: TRBD1
clone_size: .
cdr3_aa: CASADRDNYEQYF
cdr3_nt: TGCGCCAGCGCCGACAGGGACAACTACGAGCAGTACTTC

v_call: TRBV11-2
j_call: TRBJ1-5
d_call: .
clone_size: few
cdr3_aa: CASSLDRNQPQHF
cdr3_nt: TGTGCCAGCAGCTTAGACAGGAATCAGCCCCAGCATTTT

v_call: TRBV18
j_call: TRBJ1-4
d_call: .
clone_size: once
cdr3_aa: CASSPSGLSNEKLFF
cdr3_nt: TGTGCCAGCTCACCCTCGGGACTGAGTAATGAAAAACTGTTTTTT

v_call: TRBV19
j_call: TRBJ2-2
d_call: .
clone_size: .
cdr3_aa: CASSIRGQNTGELFF
cdr3_nt: TGTGCCAGTAGTATCAGGGGACAGAACACCGGGGAGCTGTTTTTT

v_call: TRBV10-1
j_call: TRBJ2-1
d_call: TRBD2
clone_size: .
cdr3_aa: CASSPGTSGTYNEQFF
cdr3_nt: TGCGCCAGCAGTCCCGGGACTAGCGGGACCTACAATGAGCAGTTCTTC

v_call: TRBV6-2/TRBV6-3
j_call: TRBJ1-1
d_call: .
clone_size: .
cdr3_aa: CASSYSSRGTEAFF
cdr3_nt: TGTGCCAGCAGTTACTCCTCTAGGGGCACTGAAGCTTTCTTT

v_call: TRBV27
j_call: TRBJ2-7
d_call: TRBD2
clone_size: .
cdr3_aa: CASSLTGGLRGRQYF
cdr3_nt: TGTGCCAGCAGTTTAACGGGAGGGTTGAGGGGAAGGCAGTACTTC

v_call: TRBV9
j_call: TRBJ2-1
d_call: TRBD2
clone_size: .
cdr3_aa: CASSVRGSGRAVSYNEQFF
cdr3_nt: TGTGCCAGCAGCGTACGGGGTAGCGGGAGGGCCGTTTCCTACAATGAGCAGTTCTTC

v_call: TRBV28
j_call: TRBJ2-5
d_call: TRBD2
clone_size: once
cdr3_aa: CASSLITPGGPRETQYF
cdr3_nt: TGTGCCAGCAGTTTGATTACTCCGGGAGGGCCTCGGGAGACCCAGTACTTC

v_call: TRBV9
j_call: TRBJ1-2
d_call: .
clone_size: .
cdr3_aa: CASSVDGSGNYGYTF
cdr3_nt: TGTGCCAGCAGCGTAGACGGCAGCGGAAACTATGGCTACACCTTC

v_call: TRBV12-3/TRBV12-4
j_call: TRBJ2-7
d_call: .
clone_size: few
cdr3_aa: CASSPRLVGEQYF
cdr3_nt: TGTGCCAGCAGTCCACGACTAGTAGGCGAGCAGTACTTC

v_call: TRBV28
j_call: TRBJ1-6
d_call: .
clone_size: .
cdr3_aa: CASSLYSNNSPLHF
cdr3_nt: TGTGCCAGCAGTTTGTACAGCAATAATTCACCCCTCCACTTT

v_call: TRBV30
j_call: TRBJ2-1
d_call: TRBD2
clone_size: once
cdr3_aa: CARSSGRGYNEQFF
cdr3_nt: TGTGCCCGGAGTAGCGGGAGAGGATACAATGAGCAGTTCTTC

v_call: TRBV7-8
j_call: TRBJ1-5
d_call: TRBD1
clone_size: .
cdr3_aa: CASSTGGRQPQHF
cdr3_nt: TGTGCCAGCAGTACAGGGGGCCGGCAGCCCCAGCATTTT

v_call: TRBV7-9
j_call: TRBJ2-7
d_call: .
clone_size: .
cdr3_aa: CASSSMGTSYEQYF
cdr3_nt: TGTGCCAGCAGCTCAATGGGCACCTCCTACGAGCAGTACTTC

v_call: TRBV6-6
j_call: TRBJ2-1
d_call: TRBD2
clone_size: .
cdr3_aa: CASRGLAGSHNEQFF
cdr3_nt: TGTGCCAGCAGAGGACTAGCGGGATCCCACAATGAGCAGTTCTTC

v_call: TRBV30
j_call: TRBJ1-5
d_call: .
clone_size: few
cdr3_aa: CAWSPKGLPQHF
cdr3_nt: TGTGCCTGGAGCCCGAAGGGGTTGCCCCAGCATTTT

v_call: TRBV7-2
j_call: TRBJ1-4
d_call: .
clone_size: .
cdr3_aa: CASSLGGGGHEKLFF
cdr3_nt: TGTGCCAGCAGCTTAGGGGGGGGAGGGCATGAAAAACTGTTTTTT

v_call: TRBV5-4
j_call: TRBJ2-5
d_call: .
clone_size: .
cdr3_aa: CASSLAGGAGETQYF
cdr3_nt: TGTGCCAGCAGCTTGGCCGGGGGAGCAGGAGAGACCCAGTACTTC

v_call: TRBV14
j_call: TRBJ2-5
d_call: .
clone_size: .
cdr3_aa: CASSFRTVHGETQYF
cdr3_nt: TGTGCCAGCAGCTTCCGGACAGTTCACGGGGAGACCCAGTACTTC

v_call: TRBV30
j_call: TRBJ1-5
d_call: .
clone_size: .
cdr3_aa: CAWSVPGTRSQPQHF
cdr3_nt: TGTGCCTGGAGTGTACCTGGCACCCGAAGTCAGCCCCAGCATTTT

v_call: TRBV7-2
j_call: TRBJ2-3
d_call: TRBD2
clone_size: .
cdr3_aa: CASSLGTSGGTDTQYF
cdr3_nt: TGTGCCAGCAGCTTGGGAACTAGCGGGGGCACAGATACGCAGTATTTT

v_call: TRBV19
j_call: TRBJ1-5
d_call: TRBD1
clone_size: .
cdr3_aa: CASRADRGSNQPQHF
cdr3_nt: TGTGCCAGTAGAGCGGACAGGGGTTCAAATCAGCCCCAGCATTTT